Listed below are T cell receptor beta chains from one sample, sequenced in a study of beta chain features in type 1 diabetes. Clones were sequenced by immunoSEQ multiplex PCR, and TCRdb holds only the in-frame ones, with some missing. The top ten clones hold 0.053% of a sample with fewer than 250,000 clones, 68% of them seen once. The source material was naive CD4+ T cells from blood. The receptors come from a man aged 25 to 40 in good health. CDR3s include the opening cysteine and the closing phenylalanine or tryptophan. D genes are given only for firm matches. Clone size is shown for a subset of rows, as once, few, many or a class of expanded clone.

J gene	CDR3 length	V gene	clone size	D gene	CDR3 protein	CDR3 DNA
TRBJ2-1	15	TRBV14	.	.	CASSHGTSVSREQFF	TGTGCCAGCAGCCACGGGACCTCGGTCTCTCGCGAGCAGTTCTTC
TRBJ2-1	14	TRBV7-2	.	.	CASTPGGAYNEQFF	TGTGCCAGTACCCCGGGGGGCGCCTACAATGAGCAGTTCTTC
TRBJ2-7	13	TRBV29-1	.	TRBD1	CSVEGAGGLKQYF	TGCAGCGTTGAAGGGGCAGGGGGCTTAAAGCAGTACTTC
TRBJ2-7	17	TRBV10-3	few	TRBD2	CAISEPYFSGGIGEQYF	TGTGCCATCAGTGAGCCTTATTTTAGCGGGGGCATCGGCGAGCAGTACTTC
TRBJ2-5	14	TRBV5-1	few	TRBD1	CASAGQARGETQYF	TGCGCCAGCGCGGGACAGGCTCGGGGAGAGACCCAGTACTTC
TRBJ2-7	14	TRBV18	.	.	CASSRSGILYEQYF	TGTGCCAGCTCACGATCGGGAATTCTCTACGAGCAGTACTTC
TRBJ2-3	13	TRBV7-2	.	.	CASSLVRTDTQYF	TGTGCCAGCAGCTTAGTCCGAACAGATACGCAGTATTTT
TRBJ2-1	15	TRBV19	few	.	CASSIPARGSNEQFF	TGTGCCAGTAGTATCCCAGCGAGGGGTAGTAATGAGCAGTTCTTC
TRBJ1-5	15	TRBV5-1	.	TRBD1	CASSPRAGGFEAQHF	TGCGCCAGCAGCCCGAGGGCAGGGGGCTTCGAGGCCCAGCATTTT
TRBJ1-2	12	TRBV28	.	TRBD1	CAGSGQPYGYTF	TGTGCTGGCTCGGGACAGCCGTATGGCTACACCTTC
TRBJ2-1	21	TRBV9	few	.	CASSVSLRGSQEGGSSNEQFF	TGTGCCAGCAGCGTGAGCCTACGGGGTAGCCAGGAGGGTGGCTCCTCCAATGAGCAGTTCTTC
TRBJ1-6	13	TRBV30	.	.	CAWSEGGSSPLHF	TGTGCCTGGAGTGAAGGGGGTTCTTCACCCCTCCACTTT
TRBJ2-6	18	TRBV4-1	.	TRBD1	CASSQEKGARAGANVLTF	TGCGCCAGCAGCCAAGAAAAGGGGGCGCGAGCTGGGGCCAACGTCCTGACTTTC
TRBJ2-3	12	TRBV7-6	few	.	CASSLDTDTQYF	TGTGCCAGCAGCCTAGATACAGATACGCAGTATTTT
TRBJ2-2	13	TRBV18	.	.	CASSPGGTGELFF	TGTGCCAGCTCACCAGGGGGCACCGGGGAGCTGTTTTTT
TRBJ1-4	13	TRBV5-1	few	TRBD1	CASSSWTGEKLFF	TGCGCCAGCAGCTCTTGGACAGGTGAAAAACTGTTTTTT
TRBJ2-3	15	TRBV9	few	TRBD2	CASSVGGRGADTQYF	TGTGCCAGCAGCGTCGGCGGGAGAGGTGCAGATACGCAGTATTTT
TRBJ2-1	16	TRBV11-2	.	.	CASSLEGPWFYNEQFF	TGTGCCAGCAGCTTAGAGGGTCCATGGTTCTACAATGAGCAGTTCTTC
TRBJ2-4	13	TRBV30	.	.	CAWSVLAKNIQYF	TGTGCCTGGAGTGTCCTAGCCAAAAACATTCAGTACTTC
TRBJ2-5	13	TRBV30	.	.	CAWNQPIQETQYF	TGTGCCTGGAACCAGCCTATCCAAGAGACCCAGTACTTC
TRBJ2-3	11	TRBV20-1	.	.	CSAAFTDTQYF	TGCAGTGCCGCCTTCACAGATACGCAGTATTTT
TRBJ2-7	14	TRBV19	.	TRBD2	CASSMTSGSREQYF	TGTGCCAGTAGTATGACTAGCGGGAGCCGCGAGCAGTACTTC
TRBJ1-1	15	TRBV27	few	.	CASSLPGRMNTEAFF	TGTGCCAGCAGTTTACCGGGACGTATGAACACTGAAGCTTTCTTT
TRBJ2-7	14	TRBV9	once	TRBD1	CASSPRTGGFEQYF	TGTGCCAGCAGCCCTCGGACAGGGGGTTTCGAGCAGTACTTC
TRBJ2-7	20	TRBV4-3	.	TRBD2	CASSQEAPGLAGASSYEQYF	TGCGCCAGCAGCCAAGAGGCCCCGGGACTAGCGGGAGCTAGCTCCTACGAGCAGTACTTC
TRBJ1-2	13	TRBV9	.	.	CASSARTAYGYTF	TGTGCCAGCAGCGCAAGGACAGCCTATGGCTACACCTTC
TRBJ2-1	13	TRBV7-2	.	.	CASSADRNNEQFF	TGTGCCAGCAGCGCAGACAGGAACAATGAGCAGTTCTTC
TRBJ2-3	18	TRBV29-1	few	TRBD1	CSVEDKGKGAWGTDTQYF	TGCAGCGTTGAAGATAAGGGGAAGGGGGCGTGGGGCACAGATACGCAGTATTTT
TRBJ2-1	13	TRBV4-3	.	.	CASSPRIANEQFF	TGCGCCAGCAGCCCAAGGATCGCCAATGAGCAGTTCTTC
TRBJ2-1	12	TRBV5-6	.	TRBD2	CASLAVRNEQFF	TGTGCCAGCCTAGCGGTGCGGAATGAGCAGTTCTTC
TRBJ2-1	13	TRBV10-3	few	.	CAISPDGGSEQFF	TGTGCCATCAGTCCGGACGGGGGAAGTGAGCAGTTCTTC
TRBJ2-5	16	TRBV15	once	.	CATSRESWEPQETQYF	TGTGCCACCAGCAGAGAATCGTGGGAACCCCAAGAGACCCAGTACTTC
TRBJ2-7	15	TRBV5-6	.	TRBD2	CASSLFQRGSYEQYF	TGTGCCAGCAGCTTGTTCCAGCGGGGGTCCTACGAGCAGTACTTC
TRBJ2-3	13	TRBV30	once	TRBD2	CAWSKGLPNTQYF	TGTGCCTGGAGTAAGGGACTACCCAATACGCAGTATTTT
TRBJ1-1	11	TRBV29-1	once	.	CSAKRDTEAFF	TGCAGCGCGAAGAGGGACACTGAAGCTTTCTTT
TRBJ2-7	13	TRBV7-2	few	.	CASSLEAIYEQYF	TGTGCCAGCAGCTTAGAGGCCATCTACGAGCAGTACTTC
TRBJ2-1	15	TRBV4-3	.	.	CASSQETGTYNEQFF	TGCGCCAGCAGCCAAGAAACTGGGACCTACAATGAGCAGTTCTTC
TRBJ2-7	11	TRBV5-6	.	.	CASSSTDVSYF	TGTGCCAGCAGCTCGACAGACGTTAGCTACTTC
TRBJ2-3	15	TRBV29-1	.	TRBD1	CSVTGTGGGTDTQYF	TGCAGCGTTACCGGGACAGGGGGCGGCACAGATACGCAGTATTTT
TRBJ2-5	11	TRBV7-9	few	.	CASSLQETQYF	TGTGCCAGCAGCTTACAGGAGACCCAGTACTTC
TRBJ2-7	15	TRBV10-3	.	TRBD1	CAISGPGTGSYEQYF	TGTGCCATCAGTGGACCCGGGACAGGGAGCTACGAGCAGTACTTC
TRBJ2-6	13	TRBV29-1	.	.	CSVQAAGANVLTF	TGCAGCGTGCAAGCAGCCGGGGCCAACGTCCTGACTTTC
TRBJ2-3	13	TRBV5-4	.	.	CASSWSSTDTQYF	TGTGCCAGCAGCTGGTCCAGCACAGATACGCAGTATTTT
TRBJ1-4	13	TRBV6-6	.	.	CASSSRGPEKLFF	TGTGCCAGCAGTTCTCGGGGGCCCGAAAAACTGTTTTTT
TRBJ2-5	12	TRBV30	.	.	CAWSPLGDGQYF	TGTGCCTGGAGTCCCCTAGGGGACGGCCAGTACTTC
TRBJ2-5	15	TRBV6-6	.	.	CASSYSRAPQETQYF	TGTGCCAGCAGTTACAGTAGGGCACCCCAAGAGACCCAGTACTTC
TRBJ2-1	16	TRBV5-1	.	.	CASSPRDFARYNEQFF	TGCGCCAGCAGCCCTCGGGACTTCGCAAGGTACAATGAGCAGTTCTTC